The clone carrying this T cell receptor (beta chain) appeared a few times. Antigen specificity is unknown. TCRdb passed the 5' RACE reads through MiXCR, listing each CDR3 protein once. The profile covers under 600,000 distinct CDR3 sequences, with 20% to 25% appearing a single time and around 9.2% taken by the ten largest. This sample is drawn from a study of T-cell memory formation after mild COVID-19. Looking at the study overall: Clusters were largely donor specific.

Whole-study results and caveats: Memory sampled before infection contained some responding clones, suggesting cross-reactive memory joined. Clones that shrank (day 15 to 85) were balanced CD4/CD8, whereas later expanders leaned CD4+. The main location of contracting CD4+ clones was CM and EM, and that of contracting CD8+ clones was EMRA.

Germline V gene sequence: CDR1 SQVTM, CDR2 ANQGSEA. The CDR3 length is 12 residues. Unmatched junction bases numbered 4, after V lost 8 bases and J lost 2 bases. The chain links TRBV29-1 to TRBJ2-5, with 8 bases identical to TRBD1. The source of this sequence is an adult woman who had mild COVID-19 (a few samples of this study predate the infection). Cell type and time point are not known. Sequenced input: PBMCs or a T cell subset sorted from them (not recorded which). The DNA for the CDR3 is TGCAGCTTGTGGACAGGGCAAGAGACCCAGTACTTC. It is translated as CSLWTGQETQYF.